These T cell receptor beta chains were read from a single sample in a study of T-cell reconstitution after alpha-beta-depleted transplantation in children. Via MiXCR, TCRdb re-called the PCR reads, giving one row per CDR3 protein. The table has hundreds of thousands of distinct CDR3 sequences, roughly 17% seen once. The material sequenced was PBMCs, mostly from graft donor cells, taken 360 days after TCRalphabeta/CD19-depleted stem cell transplant. The receptors come from a boy less than two years old who had a stem cell transplant for Wiskott-Aldrich syndrome, so the T cells may come from the graft donor. CDR3s include the opening cysteine and the closing phenylalanine or tryptophan. Each record gives: clone size, V gene, D gene, J gene, CDR3 protein, CDR3 DNA. A D gene is named only where the DNA matches it firmly. The size field is filled for only some rows; it gives once, few, many or a size class.

few,TRBV10-3,.,TRBJ2-3,CAISEGVGSTDTQYF,TGTGCCATCAGTGAGGGGGTCGGGAGCACAGATACGCAGTATTTT
.,TRBV10-3,.,TRBJ2-3,CAIAEIAASTDTQYF,TGTGCCATCGCGGAGATAGCGGCTAGCACAGATACGCAGTATTTT
few,TRBV5-1,TRBD2,TRBJ2-2,CASSFVLAGGTGELFF,TGCGCCAGCAGCTTTGTACTAGCGGGAGGTACCGGGGAGCTGTTTTTT
.,TRBV28,.,TRBJ2-7,CASSTERSWPSYEQYF,TGTGCCAGCAGTACTGAACGTTCGTGGCCGTCCTACGAGCAGTACTTC
many,TRBV15,.,TRBJ2-7,CATSEELGHVYEQYF,TGTGCCACCAGCGAAGAGTTGGGGCACGTCTACGAGCAGTACTTC
few,TRBV7-9,.,TRBJ1-2,CASTSLDRWVLYGYTF,TGTGCCAGCACGTCATTAGACAGATGGGTGCTCTATGGCTACACCTTC
.,TRBV14,TRBD1,TRBJ2-7,CASSRDRGPGYEQYF,TGTGCCAGCAGCCGCGACAGGGGGCCGGGCTACGAGCAGTACTTC
.,TRBV20-1,TRBD2,TRBJ2-3,CSARSSGFPTDTRYF,TGCAGTGCTAGGTCTAGCGGCTTCCCTACAGATACGCGGTATTTT
.,TRBV7-9,.,TRBJ2-1,CASSLSLVDLLNEQFF,TGTGCCAGCAGCTTATCGCTTGTCGACTTGCTCAATGAGCAGTTCTTC
.,TRBV12-3/TRBV12-4,TRBD1,TRBJ2-2,CASKKGAGTGELFF,TGTGCCAGCAAAAAGGGGGCGGGCACCGGGGAGCTGTTTTTT